The 29 T cell receptor beta chains presented below share a single source sample, sequenced in a study of T-cell memory formation after mild COVID-19. MiXCR, run by TCRdb on the 5' RACE reads, gives a single entry per CDR3 protein. This sample has hundreds of thousands of distinct CDR3 sequences; about 23% occur once, and the top ten carry around 12%. Sequencing used PBMCs or a T cell subset sorted from them (not recorded which). The receptors originated from an adult woman who had mild COVID-19 (a few samples of this study predate the infection). Cell type and time point are not known.

The chain joins TRBV29-1 to TRBJ2-3; D remains ambiguous. Trimming stripped 0 bases from V and 0 bases from J, with 16 bases between. The germline V gene has CDR1 SQVTM and CDR2 ANQGSEA. The CDR3 totals 17 residues. The CDR3 protein is CSVEDFITVPSTDTQYF. CDR3 DNA: TGCAGCGTTGAAGATTTTATAACGGTCCCTAGCACAGATACGCAGTATTTT.

In the case of this clonotype: Lacking the conserved final phenylalanine or tryptophan, this CDR3 likely reflects a read error. CDR3 nucleotides: TGTGCCAGCAGCCAAGTTGGAGACTCTAGCGGGGGGGGCTCCAATGAGCAGTTCCTC. Protein product: CASSQVGDSSGGGSNEQFL. The chain joins TRBV4-2 to TRBJ2-1; TRBD2 matches at 12 bases. The germline V gene has CDR1 LGHNA and CDR2 YNFKEQ. The junction had 13 bases not matched to a gene; V was cut back by 1 base and J by 6 bases. The CDR3 has 19 amino acids.

This clonotype was seen more than once but under ten times. This chain links TRBV20-1 with TRBJ2-3; a weak D match, TRBD1 (5 bases). CDR1 and CDR2 from the germline V gene are DFQATT and SNEGSKA (reference sequence). The CDR3 is 15 residues long. V was cut by 0 bases and J by 0 bases, with 10 bases left in between. The CDR3 DNA sequence: TGCAGTGCTAGAGAACCAGGGTACAGCACAGATACGCAGTATTTT. Translating gives CSAREPGYSTDTQYF.

The sample holds a few counts of this clonotype. The chain carries TRBV7-3 and TRBJ2-1; D uncertain. From germline, CDR1 is SGHTA and CDR2 FQGTGA. V was trimmed by 2 bases and J by 1 base, leaving 12 bases between them. The CDR3 loop spans 16 amino acids. CDR3 protein: CASSLQPLGSYNEQFF. CDR3 DNA sequence: TGTGCCAGCAGCTTACAACCTCTCGGATCCTACAATGAGCAGTTCTTC.

V gene TRBV2 combines with J gene TRBJ2-3; 12 bases are shared with TRBD2. The CDR3 is 15 residues long. Germline CDR1 reads SNHLY; CDR2 reads FYNNEI. After removal of 5 bases from V and 5 bases from J, the junction contained 5 bases not matched to a gene. CDR3 DNA sequence: TGTGCCAGCAGTCCTAGCGGGGGGGGCGGAGATACGCAGTATTTT. It specifies CASSPSGGGGDTQYF.

This chain links TRBV3-1 with TRBJ2-1, with 10 bases that match TRBD2. This CDR3 has 18 residues. V lost 2 bases to trimming and J lost 8 bases; unmatched junction nucleotides: 15. CDR1 and CDR2 (germline): LGHDT, YNNKEL (reference sequence). The CDR3 region has the DNA TGTGCCAGCAGCCAACGGACTAGCGGAAAACCTAACTTCGATGAGCAGTTCTTC. This sequence encodes CASSQRTSGKPNFDEQFF.

The CDR3 bases are TGTGCCTGGAGAAAGAGGGATATTGGTGAGCAGTTCTTC. Its translation is CAWRKRDIGEQFF. J is TRBJ2-1 and V is TRBV30; D perhaps matches TRBD2 (5 bases). Germline V gene sequence: CDR1 GTSNPN, CDR2 SVGIG (reference sequence). There are 13 residues in the CDR3. V was shortened by 3 bases and J by 9 bases, with 15 bases between the two germline ends.

This chain joins TRBV14 and TRBJ2-3; 9 positions agree with TRBD2. Trimming removed 4 bases from V and 5 bases from J; junction bases left unmatched: 4. Germline assignment: CDR1 SGHDN and CDR2 FVKESK. The CDR3 runs to 14 residues. The CDR3 DNA follows: TGTGCCAGCAGCCGTAGCGGGAGCGGAGATACGCAGTATTTT. Translating it yields CASSRSGSGDTQYF.

The chain carries TRBV7-9 and TRBJ1-4, with D unclear. With 3 bases removed from V and 8 bases from J, the gap between germline ends came to 16 bases. Germline lookup yields CDR1 SEHNR and CDR2 FQNEAQ (reference sequence). The CDR3 loop spans 15 amino acids. The CDR3 DNA follows: TGTGCCAGCAGCTTCCCCCGGGATACGGGCGAAAAACTGTTTTTT. Its translation: CASSFPRDTGEKLFF.

In its sample, this clonotype was seen once. The chain recombines TRBV4-1 with TRBJ1-5, with 7 bases aligning to TRBD1. The V segment lost 0 bases and the J segment 6 bases; nucleotides outside the gene matches: 5. The CDR3 runs 15 residues. Germline loops: CDR1 MGHRA, CDR2 YSYEKL. In nucleotides, the CDR3 is TGCGCCAGCAGCCAAGATCGACAGGGCATTCAGCCCCAGCATTTT. Its translation is CASSQDRQGIQPQHF.

This clonotype was seen a handful of times. The chain has TRBV27 and TRBJ2-1; a possible D gene is TRBD2 (6 bases). This CDR3 has 14 residues. CDR1 is MNHEY and CDR2 is SMNVEV in the germline V gene (reference sequence). V was pared by 3 bases and J by 2 bases, with 8 bases between. CDR3 nucleotides: TGTGCCAGCAGTTTCGGCGGGGCCTACAATGAGCAGTTCTTC. Protein product: CASSFGGAYNEQFF.

The sample holds a few counts of this clonotype. This sequence joins TRBV7-2 and TRBJ2-3; 7 bases fit TRBD2. The V gene end was trimmed by 1 base and the J gene end by 1 base; junction bases not matched to a gene: 5. Germline-derived CDR1 and CDR2 are SGHTA and FQGNSA. The CDR3 consists of 16 residues. The CDR3 coding sequence is TGTGCCAGCAGCTTAGTTCGTGGGAGGGGCACAGATACGCAGTATTTT. Amino acids: CASSLVRGRGTDTQYF.

This clonotype was seen a few times. The chain uses TRBV2 and TRBJ2-1; D not certain. V lost 2 bases to trimming and J lost 5 bases, with 13 bases between them. Germline V lookup: CDR1 SNHLY, CDR2 FYNNEI. The CDR3 contains 15 residues. This chain's CDR3 is CASSESPVRDNEQFF. Written as DNA, the CDR3 is TGTGCCAGCAGTGAAAGCCCGGTACGGGACAATGAGCAGTTCTTC.

The chain uses TRBV18 and TRBJ2-7, with a weak D call TRBD1 (5 bases). The CDR3 covers 12 residues. Germline assignment: CDR1 KGHSH and CDR2 LQKENI. Trimming left V 2 bases short and J 6 bases short, with 8 bases between. CDR3 protein: CASSPDSGEQYF. The CDR3 DNA sequence: TGTGCCAGCTCACCAGACAGTGGCGAGCAGTACTTC.

The chain is built from TRBV5-1 and TRBJ2-7; possible D gene TRBD1, 5 bases. The CDR3 contains 15 residues. Trimming took off 0 bases at V and 4 bases at J, with 14 bases between the two ends. Germline CDR1 is SGHRS and CDR2 is YFSETQ. The chain's CDR3 is CASSLAHDSFYEQYF. As DNA, the CDR3 is TGCGCCAGCAGCTTGGCCCATGACAGCTTTTACGAGCAGTACTTC.

The J gene is TRBJ2-7, the V gene TRBV11-1, with TRBD1 identical over 11 bases. CDR1 is SGHAT, CDR2 FQDESV, per germline (reference sequence). V trimming: 4 bases; J trimming: 4 bases; junction bases outside the gene matches: 6. This CDR3 comprises 15 residues. The CDR3 loop reads CASSYPGQGVYEQYF. CDR3 in DNA: TGTGCCAGCAGCTACCCGGGACAGGGGGTATACGAGCAGTACTTC.

The chain has TRBV7-8 and TRBJ2-5, with TRBD1 matching 8 bases. This CDR3 is built from 15 residues. Germline lookup yields CDR1 SGHVS and CDR2 FQNEAQ. J gave up 4 bases and V 3 bases, and 7 bases lay outside the gene matches. DNA for the CDR3: TGTGCCAGCAGCTTGACAGGGGTAGTAGGAGAGACCCAGTACTTC. It encodes CASSLTGVVGETQYF.

This clonotype appeared many times. The V and J genes are TRBV7-3 and TRBJ1-1; 7 nucleotides match TRBD1. This CDR3 comprises 16 residues. V gave up 5 bases and J gave up 3 bases; unmatched junction bases: 12. CDR1 SGHTA and CDR2 FQGTGA come from the germline V gene. DNA for the CDR3: TGTGCCAGCAGCCCCACCCCGACAGGGAGGGACACTGAAGCTTTCTTT. Protein product: CASSPTPTGRDTEAFF. Full variable domain (missing parts from reference TRBV7-3 and TRBJ1-1): GAGVSQTPSNKVTEKGKYVELRCDPISGHTALYWYRQSLGQGPEFLIYFQGTGAADDSGLPNDRFFAVRPEGSVSTLKIQRTERGDSAVYLCASSPTPTGRDTEAFFGQGTRLTVV.

The sample holds a few counts of this clonotype. This chain connects TRBV29-1 to TRBJ1-1, with TRBD1 as a possible D gene (6 bases). Trimming pared 7 bases from V and 4 bases from J, leaving 13 bases between. The CDR3 covers 12 residues. CDR1 and CDR2 (germline): SQVTM, ANQGSEA. CDR3 nucleotides: TGCAGCGGTGGGATAGGGGGCACTGAAGCTTTCTTT. As protein: CSGGIGGTEAFF.

This clonotype was seen more than once but under ten times. V is TRBV7-9 and J is TRBJ2-7; D possibly corresponds to TRBD2 (6 bases). V was cut by 5 bases and J by 7 bases, with 15 bases left in between. CDR3 length equals 13 residues. Germline V gives CDR1 SEHNR, CDR2 FQNEAQ (reference sequence). The CDR3 loop reads CASSPKGGWEQYF. In nucleotides, the CDR3 is TGTGCCAGCAGCCCGAAGGGAGGATGGGAGCAGTACTTC.

Regarding this clonotype: A single base separates this from a much larger clone, so it may be a read error. The chain combines TRBV5-6 with TRBJ2-1; D remains ambiguous. With 2 bases removed from V and 4 bases from J, the gap between germline ends came to 4 bases. CDR1 is SGHDT, CDR2 YYEEEE, per germline. This CDR3 has 12 amino acids. CDR3 in DNA: TGTGCCAGCAGCTTACAGTACAATGAGCAGTTCTTC. It encodes CASSLQYNEQFF. The whole variable domain, filled in from reference TRBV5-6 and TRBJ2-1, reads DAGVTQSPTHLIKTRGQQVTLRCSPKSGHDTVSWYQQALGQGPQFIFQYYEEEERQRGNFPDRFSGHQFPNYSSELNVNALLLGDSALYLCASSLQYNEQFFGPGTRLTVL.

The rearrangement links TRBV5-6 to TRBJ2-7, with 9 bases matching TRBD1. CDR3 size: 15 residues. V lost 0 bases and J lost 5; bases outside the gene matches: 6. The V gene's germline CDR1 is SGHDT and CDR2 YYEEEE. In DNA form, the CDR3 reads TGTGCCAGCAGCTTGGCCCTTCGGACAGGGGACGAGCAGTACTTC. Translated: CASSLALRTGDEQYF.

This clonotype came up a few times. The chain joins TRBV20-1 to TRBJ1-1; 7 bases line up with TRBD1. The J segment lost 8 bases and the V segment lost 0 bases, leaving 0 bases of the junction unmatched. CDR3 length: 11 residues. Looked up from germline, CDR1 is DFQATT and CDR2 is SNEGSKA (reference sequence). The DNA for the CDR3 is TGCAGTGCTAGAGACAGGGGGGAAGCTTTCTTT. Its protein product is CSARDRGEAFF.

The rearrangement uses TRBV2 and TRBJ2-5; TRBD1 matches at 7 bases. The CDR3 sequence is 14 residues long. The J segment lost 1 base and the V segment lost 6 bases, leaving 5 bases of the junction unmatched. Germline lookup yields CDR1 SNHLY and CDR2 FYNNEI. Written as DNA, the CDR3 is TGTGCCAGCAGGGTACAGGGGATCCAAGAGACCCAGTACTTC. This codes for CASRVQGIQETQYF.

This sequence joins TRBV9 and TRBJ2-1, with 8 positions matching TRBD2. The CDR3 sequence is 16 residues long. Looked up from germline, CDR1 is SGDLS and CDR2 is YYNGEE. Unmatched junction bases numbered 10, after V lost 3 bases and J lost 5 bases. The CDR3 region is CASSGTSGAGHNEQFF. In nucleotides, the CDR3 is TGTGCCAGCAGCGGCACTAGCGGCGCTGGACACAATGAGCAGTTCTTC. The full variable domain, completed using reference TRBV9 and TRBJ2-1, is DSGVTQTPKHLITATGQRVTLRCSPRSGDLSVYWYQQSLDQGLQFLIQYYNGEERAKGNILERFSAQQFPDLHSELNLSSLELGDSALYFCASSGTSGAGHNEQFFGPGTRLTVL.

The CDR3 bases are TGTGCCAGCAGCCAAGATAGGAGGGTGGGCTCACCCCTCCACTTT. Translating it yields CASSQDRRVGSPLHF. The chain is built from TRBV3-1 and TRBJ1-6; D unclear. The CDR3 has 15 amino acids. Germline-derived CDR1 and CDR2 are LGHDT and YNNKEL (reference sequence). Trimming cost V 0 bases and J 10 bases, with 13 bases left between them.

The chain employs TRBV20-1 and TRBJ2-4; 7 bases fit TRBD1. The CDR3 totals 13 residues. CDR1 DFQATT and CDR2 SNEGSKA come from the germline V gene (reference sequence). With V trimmed by 1 base and J by 9 bases, 6 bases remained unmatched. The DNA for the CDR3 is TGCAGTGCTAGAGCACAGGGGCTGGGCATTCAGTACTTC. Translating it yields CSARAQGLGIQYF.

CDR3 nucleotides: TGCGCCAGCAGCCAAGATCGGGACAGGACCCTGAACACCGGGGAGCTGTTTTTT. This codes for CASSQDRDRTLNTGELFF. This chain joins TRBV4-3 and TRBJ2-2, with 8 bases matching TRBD1. The CDR3 contains 18 residues. CDR1 and CDR2 (germline): LGHNA, YSLEER. V dropped 0 bases and J dropped 1; count of bases not matched to a gene: 7.

This clonotype showed up just a few times. The chain recombines TRBV24-1 with TRBJ2-7; D unresolved. The V and J ends lost 4 bases and 4 bases respectively, with 7 bases between them. The CDR3 is made up of 12 amino acids. Looked up from germline, CDR1 is KGHDR and CDR2 is SFDVKD. The CDR3 reads CATSDRQYEQYF. The CDR3, as DNA: TGTGCCACCAGTGACAGGCAATACGAGCAGTACTTC.